Shown below are 11 T cell receptor beta chains from a single sample sequenced in a study of read filtering for tumor transcriptome and immune sequencing. This library used around 0.4 ug RNA and molecular barcoded adaptors spanning alpha/delta and beta/gamma chains. In TCRdb, the reads were re-called with MiXCR into one record per CDR3 protein. The sample holds 60,000 or so distinct CDR3 sequences, approximately 18% seen once. The material sequenced was a population of CD138-negative cells sorted from bone marrow. These receptors all come from a donor older than 35 with multiple myeloma.

This clonotype was seen a single time. Only one base separates this from a far larger clonotype, so it likely reflects a read error. The chain links TRBV3-2 to TRBJ2-5; TRBD2 is taken as the D call from the table, unchecked against the DNA. TRBV3-2 is listed as a pseudogene. This CDR3 has 12 amino acids. CDR3 in amino acids: CASSPLEETQCF. CDR3 sequence (DNA): TGTGCCAGCAGCCCGCTAGAAGAGACCCAGTGCTTC.

This clonotype was picked up many times. The V call is TRBV7-9, the J call TRBJ2-7; D is perhaps TRBD2 (6 bases). Germline CDR1 and CDR2: SEHNR and FQNEAQ (reference sequence). The CDR3 totals 15 residues. V was pared by 1 base and J by 4 bases, with 14 bases between. The CDR3 coding sequence is TGTGCCAGCAGCTTAGGGGGGACTTTAGCTTACGAGCAGTACTTC. Amino acids: CASSLGGTLAYEQYF.

This clonotype was counted at least ten times. This chain joins TRBV20-1 and TRBJ2-1; 16 nucleotides line up with TRBD2. This CDR3 is 16 amino acids long. Per the germline V gene, CDR1 is DFQATT and CDR2 is SNEGSKA (reference sequence). V dropped 7 bases and J dropped 2; count of bases not matched to a gene: 5. DNA of the CDR3: TGCAGTGTCCTGGGACTAGCGGGAGGGCCCTACAATGAGCAGTTCTTC. It codes for CSVLGLAGGPYNEQFF.

With respect to this clonotype: This may be a read error: a much more frequent sequence differs by one nucleotide. The V call is TRBV7-9, the J call TRBJ2-7, with D possibly TRBD2 on 5 matching bases. Trimming took 5 bases from V and 6 from J, leaving 14 bases between them. From germline, CDR1 is SEHNR and CDR2 FQNEAQ (reference sequence). The CDR3 extends over 13 amino acids. In DNA, the CDR3 is TGTGCCAGCAGCCCCTCGACGGACTGCGAGCAGTACTTC. Amino acid sequence: CASSPSTDCEQYF. Looking up the rest from reference TRBV7-9 and TRBJ2-7 gives the full variable domain: DTGVSQNPRHKITKRGQNVTFRCDPISEHNRLYWYRQTLGQGPEFLTYFQNEAQLEKSRLLSDRFSAERPKGSFSTLEIQRTEQGDSAMYLCASSPSTDCEQYFGPGTRLTVT.

Regarding this clonotype: This sequence may be a read error, since a much larger clone differs from it by one base. This chain links TRBV20-1 with TRBJ1-1; D is possibly TRBD1 (5 bases). The CDR3 runs to 16 residues. Germline-derived CDR1 and CDR2 are DFQATT and SNEGSKA (reference sequence). In DNA form, the CDR3 reads TGCAATGCTAGAGATCTGTTTTTGCAGGGTGACACTGAAGCTTTCTTT. It translates to CNARDLFLQGDTEAFF.

This clonotype was counted a few times. An end of the junction does not agree with germline; a read error may underlie this. CDR3 amino acids: CASHQGAGNHPQHF. The DNA for the CDR3 is TGTGCCAGTCATCAAGGGGCAGGGAATCACCCCCAGCATTTT. V is TRBV19 and J is TRBJ1-5, with a tentative D call TRBD1 (5 bases). The CDR3 is 14 amino acids. Germline lookup yields CDR1 LNHDA and CDR2 SQIVND (reference sequence). The entire variable domain, with the rest obtained from reference TRBV19 and TRBJ1-5, is as follows: DGGITQSPKYLFRKEGQNVTLSCEQNLNHDAMYWYRQDPGQGLRLIYYSQIVNDFQKGDIAEGYSVSREKKESFPLTVTSAQKNPTAFYLCASHQGAGNHPQHFGDGTRLSIL.

This clonotype came up many times. The chain combines TRBV2 with TRBJ1-5, with D tentatively TRBD1 (5 bases). Trimming took off 4 bases at V and 4 bases at J, with 14 bases between the two ends. Germline CDR1 reads SNHLY; CDR2 reads FYNNEI. There are 15 residues in the CDR3. The CDR3 is CASSVQGGGNQPQHF. In nucleotides, the CDR3 is TGTGCCAGCAGTGTGCAGGGAGGAGGGAATCAGCCCCAGCATTTT.

This clonotype was counted ten times or more. The CDR3: CAISVGSSYEQYF. CDR3 DNA sequence: TGTGCCATCAGTGTAGGGAGCTCCTACGAGCAGTACTTC. This chain uses TRBV10-3 with TRBJ2-7; tentatively, D is TRBD2 (5 bases). The germline gives CDR1 ENHRY, CDR2 SYGVKD. V gave up 4 bases and J gave up 0 bases, with 7 bases separating them. This CDR3 contains 13 residues.

This clonotype showed up many times. The genes are TRBV7-2 and TRBJ1-4; D not resolved. Trimming took 0 bases from V and 5 from J, leaving 7 bases between them. Germline V gene lookup returns CDR1 SGHTA and CDR2 FQGNSA. This CDR3 has 14 amino acids. The CDR3 DNA reads TGTGCCAGCAGCTTAGCTGCGGGGAATGAAAAACTGTTTTTT. It codes for CASSLAAGNEKLFF.

In its sample, this clonotype was seen a few times. The V and J genes are TRBV4-2 and TRBJ1-3; D unresolved. The CDR3 totals 12 residues. Trimming stripped 4 bases from V and 3 bases from J, with 4 bases between. CDR1 and CDR2 from the germline V gene are LGHNA and YNFKEQ. The CDR3, as DNA: TGTGCCAGCAGCCTCCTTGGAAACACCATATATTTT. It translates to CASSLLGNTIYF.

J is TRBJ1-1 and V is TRBV1. TRBV1 is a known pseudogene. The CDR3 consists of 13 residues. CDR3 region: CTSSHRLGGRAFF. DNA of the CDR3: TGCACCAGCAGCCATCGACTTGGCGGTCGAGCTTTCTTT.